This TCR beta chain was found in a study of blood T cell repertoires in COVID-19. Study at large: Both acute and convalescent COVID-19 samples were obtained from the United States, Italy and Spain.

TCRdb keeps only in-frame clones here, not all; method: immunoSEQ multiplex PCR. The data hold fewer than 350,000 clones, with less than 90% observed a single time. Patients from Seattle were sampled longitudinally, starting during active infection. The material sequenced was peripheral blood. This sequence originates from a woman in her 70s with COVID-19, enrolled during active disease.

CDR3 coding DNA: TGCGCCAGCAGCTTAATAGTGGACACTGAAGCTTTCTTT. This encodes CASSLIVDTEAFF. This chain connects TRBV5-1 to TRBJ1-1; D gene ambiguous. The CDR3 covers 13 residues. Germline V lookup: CDR1 SGHRS, CDR2 YFSETQ. V shed 2 bases and J shed 3 bases, with 8 bases lying between them.